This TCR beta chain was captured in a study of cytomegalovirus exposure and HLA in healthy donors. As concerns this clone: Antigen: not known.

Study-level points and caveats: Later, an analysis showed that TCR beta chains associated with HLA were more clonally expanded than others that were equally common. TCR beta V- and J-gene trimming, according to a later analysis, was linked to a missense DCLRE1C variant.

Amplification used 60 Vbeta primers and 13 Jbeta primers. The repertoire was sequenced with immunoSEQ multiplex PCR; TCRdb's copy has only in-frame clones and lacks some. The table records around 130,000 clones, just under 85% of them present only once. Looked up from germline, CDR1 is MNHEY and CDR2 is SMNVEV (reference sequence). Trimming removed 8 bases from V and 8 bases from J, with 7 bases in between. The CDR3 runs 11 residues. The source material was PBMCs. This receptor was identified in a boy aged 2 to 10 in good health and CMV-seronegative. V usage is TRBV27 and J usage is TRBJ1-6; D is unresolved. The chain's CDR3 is CASGQYSPLHF. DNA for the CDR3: TGTGCCAGCGGCCAATATTCACCCCTCCACTTT.